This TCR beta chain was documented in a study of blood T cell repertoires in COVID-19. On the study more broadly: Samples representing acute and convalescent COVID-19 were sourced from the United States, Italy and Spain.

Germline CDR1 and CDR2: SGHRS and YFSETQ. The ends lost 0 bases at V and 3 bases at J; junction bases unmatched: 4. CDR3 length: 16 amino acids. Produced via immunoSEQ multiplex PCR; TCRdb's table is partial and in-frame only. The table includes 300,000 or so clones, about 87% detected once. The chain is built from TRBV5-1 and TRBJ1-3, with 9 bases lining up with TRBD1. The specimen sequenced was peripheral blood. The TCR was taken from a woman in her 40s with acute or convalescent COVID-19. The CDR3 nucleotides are TGCGCCAGCAGCTTGGCTACGACAGGGGGTGGAAACACCATATATTTT. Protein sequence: CASSLATTGGGNTIYF.